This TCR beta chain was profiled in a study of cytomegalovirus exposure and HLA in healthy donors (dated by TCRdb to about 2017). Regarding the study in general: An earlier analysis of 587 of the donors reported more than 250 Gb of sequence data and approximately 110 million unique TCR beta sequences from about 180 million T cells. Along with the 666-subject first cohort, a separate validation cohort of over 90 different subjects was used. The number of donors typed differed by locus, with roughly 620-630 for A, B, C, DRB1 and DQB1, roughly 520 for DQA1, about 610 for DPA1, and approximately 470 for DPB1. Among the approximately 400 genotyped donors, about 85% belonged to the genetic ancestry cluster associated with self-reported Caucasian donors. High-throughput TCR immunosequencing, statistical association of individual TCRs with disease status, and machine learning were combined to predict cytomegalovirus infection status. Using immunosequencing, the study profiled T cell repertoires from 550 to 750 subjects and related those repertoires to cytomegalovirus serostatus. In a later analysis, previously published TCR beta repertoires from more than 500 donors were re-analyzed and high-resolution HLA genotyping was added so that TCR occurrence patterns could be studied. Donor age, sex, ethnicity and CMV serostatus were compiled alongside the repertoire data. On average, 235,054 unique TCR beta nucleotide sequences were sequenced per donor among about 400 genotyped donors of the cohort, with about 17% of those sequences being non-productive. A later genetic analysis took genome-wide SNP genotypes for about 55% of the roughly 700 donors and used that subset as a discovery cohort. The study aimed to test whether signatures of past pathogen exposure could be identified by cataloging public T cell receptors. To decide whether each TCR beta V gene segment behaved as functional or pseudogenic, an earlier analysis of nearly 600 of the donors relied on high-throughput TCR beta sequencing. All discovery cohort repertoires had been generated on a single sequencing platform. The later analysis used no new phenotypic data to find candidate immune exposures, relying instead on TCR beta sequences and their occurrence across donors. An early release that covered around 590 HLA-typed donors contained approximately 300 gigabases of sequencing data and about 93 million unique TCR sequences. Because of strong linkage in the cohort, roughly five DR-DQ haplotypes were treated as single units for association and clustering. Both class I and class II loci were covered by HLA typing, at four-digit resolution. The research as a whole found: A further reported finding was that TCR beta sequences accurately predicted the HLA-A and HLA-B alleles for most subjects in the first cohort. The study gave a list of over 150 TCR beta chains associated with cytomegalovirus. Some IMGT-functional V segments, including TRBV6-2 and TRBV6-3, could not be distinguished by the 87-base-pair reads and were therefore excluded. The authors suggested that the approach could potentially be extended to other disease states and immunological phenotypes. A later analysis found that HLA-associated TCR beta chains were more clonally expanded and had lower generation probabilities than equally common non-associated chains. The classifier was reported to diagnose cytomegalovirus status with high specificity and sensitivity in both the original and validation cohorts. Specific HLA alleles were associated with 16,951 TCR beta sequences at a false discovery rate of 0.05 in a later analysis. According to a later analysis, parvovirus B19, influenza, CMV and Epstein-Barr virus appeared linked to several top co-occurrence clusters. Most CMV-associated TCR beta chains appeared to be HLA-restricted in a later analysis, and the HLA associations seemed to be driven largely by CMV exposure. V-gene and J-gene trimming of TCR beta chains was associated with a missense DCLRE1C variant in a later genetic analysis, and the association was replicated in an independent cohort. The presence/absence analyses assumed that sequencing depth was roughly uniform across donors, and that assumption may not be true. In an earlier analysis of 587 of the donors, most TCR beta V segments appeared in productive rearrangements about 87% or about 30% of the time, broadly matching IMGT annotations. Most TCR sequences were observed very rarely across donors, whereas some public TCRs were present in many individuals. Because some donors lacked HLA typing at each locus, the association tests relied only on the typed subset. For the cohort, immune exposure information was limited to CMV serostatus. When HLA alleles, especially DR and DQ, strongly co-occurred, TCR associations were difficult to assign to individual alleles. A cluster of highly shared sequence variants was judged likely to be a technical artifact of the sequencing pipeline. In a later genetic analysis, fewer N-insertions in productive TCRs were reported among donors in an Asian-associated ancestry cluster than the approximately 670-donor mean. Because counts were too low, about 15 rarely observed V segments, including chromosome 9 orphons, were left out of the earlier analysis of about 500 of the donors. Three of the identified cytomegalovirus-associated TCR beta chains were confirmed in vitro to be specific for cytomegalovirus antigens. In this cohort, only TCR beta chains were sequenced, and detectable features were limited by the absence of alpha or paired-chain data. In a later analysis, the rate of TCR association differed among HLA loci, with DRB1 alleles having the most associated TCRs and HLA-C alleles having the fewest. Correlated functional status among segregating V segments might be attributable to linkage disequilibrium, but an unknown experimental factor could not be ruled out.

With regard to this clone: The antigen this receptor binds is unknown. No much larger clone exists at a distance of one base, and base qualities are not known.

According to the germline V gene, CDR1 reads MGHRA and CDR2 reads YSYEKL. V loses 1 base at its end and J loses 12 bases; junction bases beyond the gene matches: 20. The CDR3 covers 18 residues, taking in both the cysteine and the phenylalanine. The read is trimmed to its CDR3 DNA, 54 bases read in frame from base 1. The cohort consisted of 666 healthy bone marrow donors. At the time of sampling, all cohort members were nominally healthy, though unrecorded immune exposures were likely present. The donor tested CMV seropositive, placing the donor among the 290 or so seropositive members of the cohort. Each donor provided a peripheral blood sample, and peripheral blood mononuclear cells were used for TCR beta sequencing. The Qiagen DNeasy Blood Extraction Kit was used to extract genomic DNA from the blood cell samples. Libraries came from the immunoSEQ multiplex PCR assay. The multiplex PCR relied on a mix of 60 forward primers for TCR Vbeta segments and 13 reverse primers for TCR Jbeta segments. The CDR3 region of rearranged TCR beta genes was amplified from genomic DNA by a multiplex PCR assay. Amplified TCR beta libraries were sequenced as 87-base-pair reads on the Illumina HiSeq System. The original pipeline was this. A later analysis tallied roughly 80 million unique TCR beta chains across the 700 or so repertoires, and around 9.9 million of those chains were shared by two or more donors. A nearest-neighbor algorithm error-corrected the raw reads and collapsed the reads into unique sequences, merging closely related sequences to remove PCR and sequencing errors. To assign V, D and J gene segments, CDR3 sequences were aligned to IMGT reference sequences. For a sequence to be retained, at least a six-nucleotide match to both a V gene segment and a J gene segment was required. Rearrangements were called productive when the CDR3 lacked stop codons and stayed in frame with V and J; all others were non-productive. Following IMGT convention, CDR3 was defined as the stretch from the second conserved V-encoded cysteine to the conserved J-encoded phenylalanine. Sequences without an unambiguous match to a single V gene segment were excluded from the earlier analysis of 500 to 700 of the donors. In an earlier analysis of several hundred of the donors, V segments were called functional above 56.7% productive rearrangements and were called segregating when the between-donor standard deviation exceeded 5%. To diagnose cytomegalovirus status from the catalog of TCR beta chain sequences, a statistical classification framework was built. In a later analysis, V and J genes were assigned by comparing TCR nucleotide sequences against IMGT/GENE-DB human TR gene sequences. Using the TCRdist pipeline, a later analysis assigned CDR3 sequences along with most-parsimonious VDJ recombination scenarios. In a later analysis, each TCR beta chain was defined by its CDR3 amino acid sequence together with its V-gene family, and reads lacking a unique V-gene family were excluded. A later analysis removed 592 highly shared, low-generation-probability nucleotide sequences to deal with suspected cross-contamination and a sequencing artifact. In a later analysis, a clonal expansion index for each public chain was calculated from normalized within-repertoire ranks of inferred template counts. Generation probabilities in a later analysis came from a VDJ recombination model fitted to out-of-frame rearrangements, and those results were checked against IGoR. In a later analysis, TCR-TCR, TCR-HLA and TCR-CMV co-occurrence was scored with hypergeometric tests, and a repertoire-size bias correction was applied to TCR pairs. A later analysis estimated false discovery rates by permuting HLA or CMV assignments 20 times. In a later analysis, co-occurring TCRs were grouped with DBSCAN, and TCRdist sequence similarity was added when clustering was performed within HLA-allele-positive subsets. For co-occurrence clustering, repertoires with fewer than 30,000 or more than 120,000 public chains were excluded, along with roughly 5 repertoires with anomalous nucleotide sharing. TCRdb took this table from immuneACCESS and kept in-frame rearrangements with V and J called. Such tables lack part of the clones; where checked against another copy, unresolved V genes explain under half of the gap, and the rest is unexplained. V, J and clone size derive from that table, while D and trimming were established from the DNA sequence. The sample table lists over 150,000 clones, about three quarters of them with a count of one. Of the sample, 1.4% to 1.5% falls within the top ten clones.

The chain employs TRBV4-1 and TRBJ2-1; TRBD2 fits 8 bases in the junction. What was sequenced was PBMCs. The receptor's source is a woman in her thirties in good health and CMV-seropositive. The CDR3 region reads CASSQGGGGTKTSVGQFF. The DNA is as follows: TGCGCCAGCAGCCAAGGCGGGGGTGGGACAAAGACTAGCGTGGGGCAGTTCTTC.